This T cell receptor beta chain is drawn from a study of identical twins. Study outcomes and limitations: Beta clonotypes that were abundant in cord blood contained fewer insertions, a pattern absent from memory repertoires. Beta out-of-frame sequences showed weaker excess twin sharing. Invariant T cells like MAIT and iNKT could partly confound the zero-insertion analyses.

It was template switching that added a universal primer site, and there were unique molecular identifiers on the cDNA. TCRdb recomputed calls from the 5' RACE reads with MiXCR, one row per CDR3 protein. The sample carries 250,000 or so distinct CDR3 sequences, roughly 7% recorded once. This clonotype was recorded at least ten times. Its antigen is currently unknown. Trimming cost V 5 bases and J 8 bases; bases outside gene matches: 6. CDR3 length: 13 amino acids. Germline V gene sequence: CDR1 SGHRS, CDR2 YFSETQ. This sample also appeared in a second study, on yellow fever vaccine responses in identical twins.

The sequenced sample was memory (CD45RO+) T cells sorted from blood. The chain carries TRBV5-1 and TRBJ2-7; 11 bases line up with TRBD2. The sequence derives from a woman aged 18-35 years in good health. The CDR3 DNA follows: TGCGCCAGCAGGTCGGGACTAGCGGTCCAGCAGTACTTC. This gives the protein CASRSGLAVQQYF. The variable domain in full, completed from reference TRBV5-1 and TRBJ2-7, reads KAGVTQTPRYLIKTRGQQVTLSCSPISGHRSVSWYQQTPGQGLQFLFEYFSETQRNKGNFPGRFSGRQFSNSRSEMNVSTLELGDSALYLCASRSGLAVQQYFGPGTRLTVT.